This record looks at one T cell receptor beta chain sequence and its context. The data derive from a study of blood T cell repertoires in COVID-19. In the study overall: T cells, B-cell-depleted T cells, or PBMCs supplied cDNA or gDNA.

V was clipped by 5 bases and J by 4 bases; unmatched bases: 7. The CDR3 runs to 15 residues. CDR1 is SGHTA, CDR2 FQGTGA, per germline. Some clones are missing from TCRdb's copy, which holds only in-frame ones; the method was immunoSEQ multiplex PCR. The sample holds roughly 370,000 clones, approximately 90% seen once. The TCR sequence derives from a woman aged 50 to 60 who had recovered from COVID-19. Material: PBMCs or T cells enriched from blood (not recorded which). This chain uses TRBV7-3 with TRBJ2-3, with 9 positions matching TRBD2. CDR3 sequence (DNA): TGTGCCAGCAGCCGTATAGCGGGGGCCGCAGATACGCAGTATTTT. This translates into CASSRIAGAADTQYF. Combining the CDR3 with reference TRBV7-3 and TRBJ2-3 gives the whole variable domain GAGVSQTPSNKVTEKGKYVELRCDPISGHTALYWYRQSLGQGPEFLIYFQGTGAADDSGLPNDRFFAVRPEGSVSTLKIQRTERGDSAVYLCASSRIAGAADTQYFGPGTRLTVL.